Listed below are T cell receptor beta chains from one sample, sequenced in a study of blood T cell repertoires in COVID-19. The data were produced by immunoSEQ multiplex PCR, yet TCRdb's version contains in-frame clones alone and is incomplete. The sample carries about 60,000 clones, approximately 77% recorded once. The source material was peripheral blood. These receptors originate from a woman in her sixties or seventies with COVID-19, enrolled during active disease. Each CDR3 is given with its conserved first and last residue. Each record gives: J gene, clone size, D gene, V gene, CDR3 DNA, CDR3 protein. A D gene is named only where the DNA matches it firmly. Clone size, where shown, is once, few, many, or a class for clones that have expanded.

>TRBJ2-4|once|TRBD2|TRBV5-8
TGTGCCAGCAGCTTGGGACTAGCGGGAGGGGAGACCAAAAACATTCAGTACTTC
CASSLGLAGGETKNIQYF
>TRBJ1-2|-|TRBD1|TRBV7-9
TGTGCCAGCAGCTTAGCCACAGGGGGCGGCTATGGCTACACCTTC
CASSLATGGGYGYTF
>TRBJ2-2|-|-|TRBV6-1
TGTGCCAGCAGTGAATTTCACACCAACACCGGGGAGCTGTTTTTT
CASSEFHTNTGELFF
>TRBJ2-5|-|TRBD1|TRBV11-2
TGTGCCAGCACGGGTGGGGACAGGCCCCAAGAGACCCAGTACTTC
CASTGGDRPQETQYF
>TRBJ2-1|-|TRBD1|TRBV24-1
TGTGCCACCAGTGATTTGGGGACAGGGAATGATGAGCAGTTCTTC
CATSDLGTGNDEQFF
>TRBJ2-5|-|-|TRBV9
TGTGCCAGCAGCGTACAGGGGGAGACCCAGTACTTC
CASSVQGETQYF
>TRBJ2-5|-|TRBD2|TRBV6-6
TGTGCCAGCAGTCCCCGGGCTAGCGGGGGGCGGGGGGAGACCCAGTACTTC
CASSPRASGGRGETQYF
>TRBJ2-1|-|TRBD1|TRBV4-1
TGCGCCAGCAGCTATCCGGGACAGGGGCCCGAGCAGTTCTTC
CASSYPGQGPEQFF
>TRBJ1-2|-|-|TRBV15
TGTGCCACCAGCAGACACAGGGAAGGCTACACCTTC
CATSRHREGYTF
>TRBJ2-3|few|TRBD1|TRBV24-1
TGTGCCACCAGTGATGGGACAGGATGGGGCACAGATACGCAGTATTTT
CATSDGTGWGTDTQYF
>TRBJ2-7|-|TRBD1|TRBV7-2
TGTGCCAGCAGCTTAGTACAGGGGCTGGGCGAGCAGTACTTC
CASSLVQGLGEQYF
>TRBJ1-1|-|-|TRBV14
TGTGCCAGCAGCCAAGTCAGAGGCCCGATGACTGAAGCTTTCTTT
CASSQVRGPMTEAFF
>TRBJ2-5|-|TRBD1|TRBV24-1
TGTGCCACCAGTGATTTAGGGGGACAGGGGACTAAAGAGACCCAGTACTTC
CATSDLGGQGTKETQYF
>TRBJ1-4|-|-|TRBV13
TGTGCCAGCAGCTTACGACGGGTCGCCAATGAAAAACTGTTTTTT
CASSLRRVANEKLFF
>TRBJ1-3|few|-|TRBV19
TGTGCCAGTAGTACTTTCGCCGGGAGCTCTGGAAACACCATATATTTT
CASSTFAGSSGNTIYF
>TRBJ2-7|-|TRBD2|TRBV2
TGTGCCAGCAGTGAAGGAGGGAGGGTTGGCGAGCAGTACTTC
CASSEGGRVGEQYF
>TRBJ2-1|-|TRBD1|TRBV6-2/TRBV6-3
TGTGCCAGCAGTCCCTTTTCCGGGACAGGACTCTACAATGAGCAGTTCTTC
CASSPFSGTGLYNEQFF
>TRBJ1-2|few|-|TRBV29-1
TGCAGCGTTGGACAGGATAGCTATGGCTACACCTTC
CSVGQDSYGYTF
>TRBJ2-5|-|TRBD2|TRBV4-3
TGCGCCAGCAGCCCCGGACTAGCGGGGGGGCGGTACCAAGAGACCCAGTACTTC
CASSPGLAGGRYQETQYF
>TRBJ1-1|few|-|TRBV6-5
TGTGCCAGCAGCAGGGGGAACACTGAAGCTTTCTTT
CASSRGNTEAFF
>TRBJ2-2|-|TRBD1|TRBV6-2/TRBV6-3
TGTGCCAGCAGTTACTCGAGACAGGGTCTTTCGGGCACCGGGGAGCTGTTTTTT
CASSYSRQGLSGTGELFF
>TRBJ2-2|many|TRBD2|TRBV6-2/TRBV6-3
TGTGCCAGCAGCGCCAGCGGGAGAGGCGGGGAGCTGTTTTTT
CASSASGRGGELFF
>TRBJ2-3|once|-|TRBV7-9
TGTGCCAGCAGCTCCTCTAGCCTGGCGGGGAGCACAGATACGCAGTATTTT
CASSSSSLAGSTDTQYF
>TRBJ1-4|-|TRBD1|TRBV3-1/TRBV3-2
TGTGCCAGCAGCCAAGATTTTGGGCCAGGGGGGAATGAAAAACTGTTTTTT
CASSQDFGPGGNEKLFF
>TRBJ2-3|few|TRBD2|TRBV3-1/TRBV3-2
TGTGCCAGCAGCCCATCCATCAGTGCGGGAGGCCCAGATACGCAGTATTTT
CASSPSISAGGPDTQYF
>TRBJ2-1|few|-|TRBV3-1/TRBV3-2
TGTGCCAGCAGCCAAGGAGCGCCTAGCTCCTACAATGAGCAGTTCTTC
CASSQGAPSSYNEQFF
>TRBJ1-2|-|-|TRBV29-1
TGCAGCGTAGCCCGACAGGACGGCTACACCTTC
CSVARQDGYTF